These 22 T cell receptor beta chains originate from one sample sequenced in a study of shared clonotypes between healthy human individuals (dated by TCRdb to 2019 to 2021). CD8 naive samples were CD45RO-negative cells positively selected for CCR7, giving a CD45RA+CCR7+ population that excluded TemRA cells. Library creation used the immunoSEQ multiplex PCR assay. TCRdb's version of the immuneACCESS table is confined to in-frame rearrangements and falls short of the full clone set. An unresolved V gene accounts for under half of the shortfall where checked; the remainder is of unknown origin. The sample records roughly 600,000 clones, nearly 98% of which are singletons. Together, the top ten hold around 0.3% of the sample. Source material: naive CD8+ T cells sorted from blood. This specimen's cell subset or site label, per the study, means: CD45RA+CCR7+. The receptors originated from a man younger than 45 in good health.

The genes are TRBV27 and TRBJ1-1, with D possibly TRBD1 on 5 matching bases. The V gene lost 3 bases and the J gene lost 3 bases, with 20 bases spanning the gap. Germline V gene sequence: CDR1 MNHEY, CDR2 SMNVEV (reference sequence). The CDR3 contains 17 residues. The CDR3 loop is CASSFIVTGGGYTEAFF. The CDR3 nucleotides are TGTGCCAGCAGTTTTATAGTAACGGGTGGGGGTTACACTGAAGCTTTCTTT.

The chain uses TRBV9 and TRBJ2-1; 8 bases align to TRBD2. Losses at the gene ends were 4 bases for V and 0 bases for J; bases not matched to a gene: 6. Looked up from germline, CDR1 is SGDLS and CDR2 is YYNGEE. CDR3 size: 16 residues. Here the CDR3 DNA reads TGTGCCAGCAGCCCCGGGGGGGGAAGCTCCTACAATGAGCAGTTCTTC. Its translation is CASSPGGGSSYNEQFF. The whole variable domain, filled in from reference TRBV9 and TRBJ2-1, reads DSGVTQTPKHLITATGQRVTLRCSPRSGDLSVYWYQQSLDQGLQFLIQYYNGEERAKGNILERFSAQQFPDLHSELNLSSLELGDSALYFCASSPGGGSSYNEQFFGPGTRLTVL.

The chain is built from TRBV5-5 and TRBJ1-1, with D possibly being TRBD1 (6 bases). Germline V CDR1 and CDR2: SGHKS, YYEKEE (reference sequence). CDR3 size: 14 residues. Trimming left V 1 base short and J 1 base short, with 8 bases between. The CDR3 coding sequence is TGTGCCAGCAGCTTGACAGGGAAGAACACTGAAGCTTTCTTT. Its translation: CASSLTGKNTEAFF.

This chain links TRBV5-1 with TRBJ2-2; 8 bases agree with TRBD2. J gave up 3 bases and V 0 bases, and 4 bases lay outside the gene matches. This CDR3 has 16 amino acids. Per the germline V gene, CDR1 is SGHRS and CDR2 is YFSETQ. The CDR3 protein is CASSLGEREYTGELFF. CDR3 bases: TGCGCCAGCAGCTTGGGGGAGCGGGAGTACACCGGGGAGCTGTTTTTT.

The V gene is TRBV6-5, the J gene TRBJ2-1; the match to TRBD2 covers 10 bases. Trimming at V came to 6 bases and at J to 8 bases, leaving 10 bases not matched to a gene. Germline CDR1 and CDR2: MNHEY and SVGAGI. The CDR3 is 15 amino acids. CDR3 residues: CASSQTSGMFHEQFF. DNA for the CDR3: TGTGCCAGCAGCCAAACTAGCGGGATGTTCCATGAGCAGTTCTTC.

This clone was counted once. The chain joins TRBV27 to TRBJ2-1, with D perhaps matching TRBD2 (5 bases). Germline V lookup: CDR1 MNHEY, CDR2 SMNVEV (reference sequence). The CDR3 has 13 residues. Trimming removed 4 bases at V and 5 bases at J, with 9 bases between. The CDR3 loop reads CASSSNGDNEQFF. In nucleotides, the CDR3 is TGTGCCAGCAGTTCGAACGGGGACAATGAGCAGTTCTTC.

The rearrangement uses TRBV29-1 and TRBJ1-4; a possible D gene is TRBD1 (5 bases). The V and J ends lost 4 bases and 4 bases respectively, with 10 bases between them. Germline loops: CDR1 SQVTM, CDR2 ANQGSEA. The CDR3 is made up of 13 amino acids. CDR3 region: CSVVFRDNEKLFF. As DNA, the CDR3 is TGCAGCGTTGTATTCAGGGATAATGAAAAACTGTTTTTT.

V and J are TRBV29-1 and TRBJ2-1, with 10 bases fitting TRBD2. CDR1 is SQVTM, CDR2 ANQGSEA, per germline. Unmatched junction bases numbered 6, after V lost 5 bases and J lost 5 bases. CDR3 length: 14 amino acids. CDR3 in DNA: TGCAGCGTTTCCGGGACTAGCGCGGACAATGAGCAGTTCTTC. It is translated as CSVSGTSADNEQFF.

The chain combines TRBV7-2 with TRBJ2-1; TRBD2 matches 9 bases. Per the germline V gene, CDR1 is SGHTA and CDR2 is FQGNSA. Trimming cost V 5 bases and J 5 bases; bases outside gene matches: 7. The CDR3 extends over 15 amino acids. CDR3 DNA: TGTGCCAGCAGCCCAAGCGGGAGGTTCGACAATGAGCAGTTCTTC. It codes for CASSPSGRFDNEQFF.

This chain links TRBV28 with TRBJ2-7, with D perhaps matching TRBD1 (5 bases). V was trimmed by 3 bases and J by 2 bases, leaving 17 bases between them. The CDR3 has 16 amino acids. Germline CDR1 and CDR2: MDHEN and SYDVKM. CDR3 sequence reads: CASSFQVGQGTYEQYF. DNA of the CDR3: TGTGCCAGCAGTTTCCAAGTAGGCCAGGGAACCTACGAGCAGTACTTC.

The count of this clone is one. The V call is TRBV5-1, the J call TRBJ1-5; D is uncertain. Trimming stripped 0 bases from V and 4 bases from J, with 8 bases between. The germline CDR1 and CDR2 sequences are SGHRS and YFSETQ. The CDR3 contains 14 residues. The CDR3: CASSLGYPNQPQHF. As DNA, the CDR3 is TGCGCCAGCAGCTTGGGCTATCCAAATCAGCCCCAGCATTTT.

This rearrangement joins TRBV15 to TRBJ2-5; D uncertain. The CDR3 spans 16 residues. V dropped 3 bases and J dropped 2 bases, with 16 bases sitting between them. CDR1 and CDR2 (germline): LNHNV, YYDKDF (reference sequence). CDR3 coding DNA: TGTGCCACCAGCAGTTTGAGAGGCTCTAAACAAGAGACCCAGTACTTC. Protein sequence: CATSSLRGSKQETQYF. Based on the CDR3 plus reference TRBV15 and TRBJ2-5, the full variable domain is DAMVIQNPRYQVTQFGKPVTLSCSQTLNHNVMYWYQQKSSQAPKLLFHYYDKDFNNEADTPDNFQSRRPNTSFCFLDIRSPGLGDTAMYLCATSSLRGSKQETQYFGPGTRLLVL.

This chain connects TRBV15 to TRBJ2-1; D ambiguous. The length of the CDR3 is 14 residues. Looked up from germline, CDR1 is LNHNV and CDR2 is YYDKDF (reference sequence). Trimming pared 3 bases from V and 1 base from J, leaving 7 bases between. CDR3 region: CATSSSESYNEQFF. The CDR3 coding sequence is TGTGCCACCAGCAGCAGCGAGTCCTACAATGAGCAGTTCTTC.

The J gene is TRBJ1-1, the V gene TRBV11-2; D gene uncertain. CDR1 and CDR2 (germline): SGHAT, FQNNGV. Trimming took 4 bases from V and 3 from J, leaving 15 bases between them. The CDR3 consists of 15 residues. The CDR3 region has the DNA TGTGCCAGCAGCTCCAGAATCGGTTTGGACACTGAAGCTTTCTTT. Translation: CASSSRIGLDTEAFF.

This clone was found once. This chain connects TRBV10-3 to TRBJ1-1, with 9 bases that match TRBD1. The CDR3 extends over 14 amino acids. Germline V gene sequence: CDR1 ENHRY, CDR2 SYGVKD. V was pared by 5 bases and J by 7 bases, with 8 bases of the junction left unmatched. The CDR3 bases are TGTGCCATCAGTCCGGGACAGGGCCTATTTGAAGCTTTCTTT. Protein sequence: CAISPGQGLFEAFF.

This CDR3 reads CASSLSGGLVHEQFF. DNA for the CDR3: TGTGCCAGCAGTTTATCGGGGGGACTAGTCCATGAGCAGTTCTTC. This chain uses TRBV27 with TRBJ2-1; 8 bases are a match to TRBD2. Germline assignment: CDR1 MNHEY and CDR2 SMNVEV (reference sequence). Germline trimming cut 0 bases from V and 8 bases from J; bases unmatched to any gene: 6. The CDR3 extends over 15 amino acids.

CDR3 sequence (DNA): TGTGCCACCAGCAGAGAAAATAGTGAAGCTTTCTTT. It codes for CATSRENSEAFF. This sequence joins TRBV15 and TRBJ1-1; no clear D. CDR1 is LNHNV, CDR2 YYDKDF, per germline (reference sequence). With 0 bases removed from V and 7 bases from J, the gap between germline ends came to 6 bases. This CDR3 contains 12 residues.

The V call is TRBV7-9, the J call TRBJ1-2; D ambiguous. This CDR3 has 13 amino acids. CDR1 SEHNR and CDR2 FQNEAQ come from the germline V gene (reference sequence). Deletions cut 5 bases from V and 0 bases from J, with 7 bases between. DNA for the CDR3: TGTGCCAGCAGCAGAGAAACTAACTATGGCTACACCTTC. Its translation is CASSRETNYGYTF.

The CDR3 DNA reads as TGTGCCAGCCGCCCGTGGAGCGGGGCTATTGACGAGCAGTACTTC. Amino acid sequence: CASRPWSGAIDEQYF. The chain combines TRBV27 with TRBJ2-7; 7 nucleotides match TRBD2. CDR3 length equals 15 residues. The ends lost 8 bases at V and 5 bases at J; junction bases unmatched: 15. Germline CDR1 and CDR2: MNHEY and SMNVEV (reference sequence).

The chain couples TRBV4-3 to TRBJ2-7; possible D gene TRBD2, 5 bases. The V end lost 0 bases, the J end lost 4 bases, and 13 bases lay between the germline ends. This CDR3 contains 15 residues. CDR1 LGHNA and CDR2 YSLEER come from the germline V gene. The CDR3 sequence is CASSQDSMAGYEQYF. In nucleotides, the CDR3 is TGCGCCAGCAGCCAAGATTCAATGGCGGGTTACGAGCAGTACTTC.

The V and J genes are TRBV7-8 and TRBJ2-5; unclear D gene. Trimming shortened V by 0 bases and J by 5 bases, and 10 bases separated the two germline ends. CDR3 length: 14 residues. CDR1 SGHVS and CDR2 FQNEAQ come from the germline V gene. The CDR3 spells CASSLAAFTETQYF. The CDR3 DNA is TGTGCCAGCAGCTTAGCCGCGTTTACGGAGACCCAGTACTTC.

Of note for this clone: Within the sample, other DNA sequences also encode this same CDR3. This chain connects TRBV7-9 to TRBJ2-7; 9 bases match TRBD1. Germline assignment: CDR1 SEHNR and CDR2 FQNEAQ (reference sequence). The V and J ends lost 1 base and 7 bases, in that order; junction bases with no gene match: 5. CDR3 length: 14 residues. The CDR3 region has the DNA TGTGCCAGCAGCTTAGGGGGACAGGGTGGAGAGCAGTACTTC. The encoded protein is CASSLGGQGGEQYF.